This TCR beta chain was documented in a study of shared clonotypes between healthy human individuals. Study in general: Per-donor plates numbered three CD4 naive, three CD4 memory, two CD8 naive and one CD8 memory.

Profiling relied on immunoSEQ multiplex PCR, and the TCRdb table lists in-frame clones only, not all of them. The table lists approximately 2,000,000 clones, roughly 90% of them singletons, with around 0.35% in the top ten. Comment on this clone: Its antigen is not identified.

Per the germline V gene, CDR1 is MNHEY and CDR2 is SVGAGI. This CDR3 region has 13 residues. The V end lost 2 bases, the J end lost 7 bases, and 11 bases lay between the germline ends. Donors were healthy HIV-negative adults without recent acute infections or vaccinations. CD4+ cells were split into CD45RA+ naive and CD45RA-negative memory subsets. Study-level results: Sorted-subset sequencing, rarefaction showed, was incomplete despite large depth.

Sample: naive CD4+ T cells from PBMCs. Subset here: CD45RA+ positively selected. J is TRBJ1-1 and V is TRBV6-5, with D hard to call. The source is a man between 18 and 29 years old in good health. Some clones in this sample may be carry-over from other donors' samples. The CDR3 nucleotides read TGTGCCAGCAGTTACCTTCCCCGCCGTGAAGCTTTCTTT. Its protein is CASSYLPRREAFF.